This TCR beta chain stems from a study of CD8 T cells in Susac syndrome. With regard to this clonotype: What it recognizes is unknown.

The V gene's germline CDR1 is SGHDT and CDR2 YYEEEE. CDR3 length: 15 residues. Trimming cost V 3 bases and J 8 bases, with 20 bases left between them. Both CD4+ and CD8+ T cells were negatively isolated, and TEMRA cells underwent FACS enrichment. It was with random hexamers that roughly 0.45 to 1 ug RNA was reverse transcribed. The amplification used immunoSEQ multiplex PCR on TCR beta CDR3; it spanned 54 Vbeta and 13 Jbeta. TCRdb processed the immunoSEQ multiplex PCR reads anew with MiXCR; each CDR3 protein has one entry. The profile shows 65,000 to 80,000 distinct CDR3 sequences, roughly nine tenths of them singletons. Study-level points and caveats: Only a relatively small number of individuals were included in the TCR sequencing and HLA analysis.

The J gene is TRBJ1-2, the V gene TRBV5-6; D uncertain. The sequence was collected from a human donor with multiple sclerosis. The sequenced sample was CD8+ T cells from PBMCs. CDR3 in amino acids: CASSSDPRDLRGYTF. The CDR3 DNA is TGTGCCAGCAGCTCGGATCCCCGGGATCTAAGGGGCTACACCTTC.